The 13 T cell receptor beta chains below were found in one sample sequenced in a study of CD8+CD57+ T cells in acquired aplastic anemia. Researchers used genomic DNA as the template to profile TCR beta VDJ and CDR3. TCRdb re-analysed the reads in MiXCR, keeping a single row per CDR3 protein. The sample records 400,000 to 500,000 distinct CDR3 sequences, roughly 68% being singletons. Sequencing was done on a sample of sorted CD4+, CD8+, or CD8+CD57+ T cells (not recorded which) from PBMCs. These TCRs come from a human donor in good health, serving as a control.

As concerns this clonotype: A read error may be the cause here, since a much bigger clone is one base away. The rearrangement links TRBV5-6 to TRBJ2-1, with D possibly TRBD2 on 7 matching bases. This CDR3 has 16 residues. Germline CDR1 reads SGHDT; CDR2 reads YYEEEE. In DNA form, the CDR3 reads TGTGCCAGCAGCCCCCACGGGGGGCCCTCCTACAATAAGCAGTTCTTC. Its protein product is CASSPHGGPSYNKQFF.

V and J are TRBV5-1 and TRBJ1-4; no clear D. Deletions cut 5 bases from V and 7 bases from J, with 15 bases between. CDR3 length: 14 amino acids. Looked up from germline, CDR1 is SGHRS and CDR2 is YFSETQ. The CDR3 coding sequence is TGCGCCAGCAGTTTACGGGAAGCTGGTGAAAAACTGTTTTTT. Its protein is CASSLREAGEKLFF.

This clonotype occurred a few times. The CDR3 DNA reads as TGCAGCGTTGAATCCGGGGACTATGGCTACACCTTC. It is translated as CSVESGDYGYTF. The chain is built from TRBV29-1 and TRBJ1-2; no definite D call. The CDR3 runs to 12 residues. V was shortened by 2 bases and J by 3 bases, with 7 bases between the two germline ends. CDR1 SQVTM and CDR2 ANQGSEA come from the germline V gene.

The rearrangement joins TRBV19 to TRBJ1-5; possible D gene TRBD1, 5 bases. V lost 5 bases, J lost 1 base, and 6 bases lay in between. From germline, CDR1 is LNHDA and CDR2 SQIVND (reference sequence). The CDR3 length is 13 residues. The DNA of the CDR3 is TGTGCCAGTAGTTGGGGGAGCAATCAGCCCCAGCATTTT. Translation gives CASSWGSNQPQHF.

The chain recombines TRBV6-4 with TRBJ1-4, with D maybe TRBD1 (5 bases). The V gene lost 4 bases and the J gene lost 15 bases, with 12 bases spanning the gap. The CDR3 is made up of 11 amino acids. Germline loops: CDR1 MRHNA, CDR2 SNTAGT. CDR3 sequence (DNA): TGTGCCAGCAGTGGGGGACGGTCCATGTTTTTT. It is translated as CASSGGRSMFF.

CDR3 sequence: CSAGGTVNGPLHF. The CDR3 bases are TGCAGTGCTGGAGGTACAGTTAATGGACCCCTCCACTTT. This chain connects TRBV20-1 to TRBJ1-6; D gene unclear. This CDR3 comprises 13 residues. The V gene's germline CDR1 is DFQATT and CDR2 SNEGSKA (reference sequence). The V end lost 5 bases, the J end lost 12 bases, and 17 bases lay between the germline ends.

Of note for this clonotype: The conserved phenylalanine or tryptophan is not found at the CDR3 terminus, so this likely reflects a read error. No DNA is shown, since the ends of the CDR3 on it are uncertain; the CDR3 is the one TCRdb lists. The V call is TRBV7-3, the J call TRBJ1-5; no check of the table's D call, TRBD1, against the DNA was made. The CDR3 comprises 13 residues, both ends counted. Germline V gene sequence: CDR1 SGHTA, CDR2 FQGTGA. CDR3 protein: CASTPGPGRNEKL.

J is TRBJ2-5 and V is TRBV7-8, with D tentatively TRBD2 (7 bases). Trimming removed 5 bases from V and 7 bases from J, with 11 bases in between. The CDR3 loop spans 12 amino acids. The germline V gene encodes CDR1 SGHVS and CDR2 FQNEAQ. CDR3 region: CASSPRGGTQYF. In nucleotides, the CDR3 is TGTGCCAGCAGCCCTAGGGGGGGGACCCAGTACTTC.

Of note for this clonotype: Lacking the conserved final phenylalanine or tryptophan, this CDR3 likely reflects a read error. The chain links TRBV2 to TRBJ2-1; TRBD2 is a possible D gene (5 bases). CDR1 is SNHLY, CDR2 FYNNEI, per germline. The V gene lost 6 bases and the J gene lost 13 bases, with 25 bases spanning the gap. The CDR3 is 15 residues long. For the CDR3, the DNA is TGTGCCAGCAGCTATGGCAGTTGCGGGTATGGCTACCAGTTCTGT. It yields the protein CASSYGSCGYGYQFC.

The CDR3 bases are TGCAGTGCTAGACAGGCGTTCGATCAGCCCCAGTACTTC. Protein sequence: CSARQAFDQPQYF. The chain combines TRBV20-1 with TRBJ2-5; D is unresolved. Per germline, CDR1 DFQATT and CDR2 SNEGSKA (reference sequence). Trimming stripped 2 bases from V and 9 bases from J, with 16 bases between. The CDR3 totals 13 residues.

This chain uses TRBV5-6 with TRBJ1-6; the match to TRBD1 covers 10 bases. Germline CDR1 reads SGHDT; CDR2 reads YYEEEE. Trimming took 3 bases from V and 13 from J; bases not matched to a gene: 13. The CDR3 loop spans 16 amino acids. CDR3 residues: CASSWRGTGEFKPLHF. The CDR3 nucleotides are TGTGCCAGCAGCTGGAGGGGGACAGGGGAGTTTAAGCCCCTCCACTTT.

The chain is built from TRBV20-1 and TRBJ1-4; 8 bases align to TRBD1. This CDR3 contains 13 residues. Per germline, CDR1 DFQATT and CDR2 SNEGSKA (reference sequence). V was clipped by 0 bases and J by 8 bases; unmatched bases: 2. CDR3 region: CSARDRDREKLFF. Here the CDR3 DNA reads TGCAGTGCTAGAGATCGGGACAGGGAAAAACTGTTTTTT.

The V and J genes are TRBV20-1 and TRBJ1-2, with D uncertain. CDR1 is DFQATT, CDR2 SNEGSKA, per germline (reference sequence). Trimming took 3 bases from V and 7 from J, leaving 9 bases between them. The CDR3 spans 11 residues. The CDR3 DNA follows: TGCAGTGCTAGGAGACGAAGTGGCTACACCTTC. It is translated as CSARRRSGYTF.